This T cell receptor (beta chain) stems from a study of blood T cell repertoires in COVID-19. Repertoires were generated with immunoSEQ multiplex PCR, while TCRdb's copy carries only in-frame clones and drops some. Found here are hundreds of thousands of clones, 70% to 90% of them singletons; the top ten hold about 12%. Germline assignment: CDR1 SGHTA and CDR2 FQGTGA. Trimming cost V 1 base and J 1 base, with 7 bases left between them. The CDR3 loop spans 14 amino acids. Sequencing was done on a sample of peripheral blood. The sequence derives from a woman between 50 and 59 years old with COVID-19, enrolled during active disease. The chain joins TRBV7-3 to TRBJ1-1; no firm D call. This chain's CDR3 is CASSLSGGNTEAFF. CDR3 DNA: TGTGCCAGCAGCTTAAGTGGCGGGAACACTGAAGCTTTCTTT.